Presented here are 12 T cell receptor beta chains from one specimen sequenced in a study of CD8 T cells in ankylosing spondylitis. MiXCR, applied by TCRdb to the 5' RACE reads, yields one record per CDR3 protein. Found here are approximately 540,000 distinct CDR3 sequences, 10% to 15% of them singletons; the top ten hold almost 7%. Their antigens remain unidentified. Notes on the study in general: Made up of eight highly homologous variants, a TCR beta motif appeared characteristic of ankylosing spondylitis blood.

Sequencing used blood, either unsorted or a sorted T cell fraction (not recorded which). The receptors stem from a male donor with ankylosing spondylitis.

This clonotype has just a few counts. The chain couples TRBV3-1 to TRBJ1-2; no firm D call. V was trimmed by 3 bases and J by 9 bases, leaving 11 bases between them. This CDR3 has 12 residues. Germline CDR1 reads LGHDT; CDR2 reads YNNKEL (reference sequence). CDR3: CASSQGRVSYTF. The CDR3 DNA sequence: TGTGCCAGCAGCCAGGGTAGGGTGAGCTACACCTTC.

This clonotype has more than one count but fewer than ten. The gene calls are TRBV29-1 and TRBJ2-3; 13 bases are shared with TRBD2. The CDR3 loop spans 17 amino acids. Germline V gene sequence: CDR1 SQVTM, CDR2 ANQGSEA. The ends lost 5 bases at V and 4 bases at J; junction bases unmatched: 12. The CDR3 reads CSVRGTSGKTGADTQYF. The CDR3 DNA reads TGCAGCGTTAGGGGGACTAGCGGGAAGACGGGGGCAGATACGCAGTATTTT.

This clonotype was found many times. The chain recombines TRBV12-3 or TRBV12-4 with TRBJ2-2; 7 nucleotides match TRBD1. The junction had 7 bases not matched to a gene; V was cut back by 4 bases and J by 5 bases. This CDR3 is built from 15 residues. CDR3 region: CASSSYDRETGELFF. CDR3 DNA sequence: TGTGCCAGCAGTTCCTACGACAGGGAAACCGGGGAGCTGTTTTTT.

The rearrangement uses TRBV5-6 and TRBJ2-1; D is possibly TRBD2 (5 bases). Germline values: CDR1 SGHDT, CDR2 YYEEEE. The ends were cut back, 4 bases at V and 10 bases at J, with 15 bases in the middle. The CDR3 is made up of 13 amino acids. CDR3 DNA: TGTGCCAGCAGCCGTTGGGAGTCGTTGGAGCAGTTCTTC. Its translation: CASSRWESLEQFF.

Many counts were recorded for this clonotype. The chain uses TRBV20-1 and TRBJ2-1; TRBD2 agrees at 9 bases. Trimming at V came to 1 base and at J to 6 bases, leaving 13 bases not matched to a gene. This CDR3 is 17 amino acids long. Per the germline V gene, CDR1 is DFQATT and CDR2 is SNEGSKA (reference sequence). In DNA form, the CDR3 reads TGCAGTGCTAGAGCCCCCTTGGGTAGCGGGAGAAGCAATGAGCAGTTCTTC. Its protein is CSARAPLGSGRSNEQFF.

The table lists this clonotype with many counts. V is TRBV29-1 and J is TRBJ2-5, with unresolved D. The CDR3 consists of 12 residues. V lost 3 bases and J lost 0, with 5 bases in between. Germline values: CDR1 SQVTM, CDR2 ANQGSEA. The CDR3, as DNA: TGCAGCGTTGAGTATAACCAAGAGACCCAGTACTTC. Translation gives CSVEYNQETQYF. The full variable domain, with the rest looked up from reference TRBV29-1 and TRBJ2-5, is SAVISQKPSRDICQRGTSLTIQCQVDSQVTMMFWYRQQPGQSLTLIATANQGSEATYESGFVIDKFPISRPNLTFSTLTVSNMSPEDSSIYLCSVEYNQETQYFGPGTRLLVL.

This clonotype was detected only a few times. CDR3: CASSSGSGNSYNEQFF. The CDR3 bases are TGCGCCAGCAGCTCAGGTAGCGGGAATTCCTACAATGAGCAGTTCTTC. This chain links TRBV5-1 with TRBJ2-1, with 8 nucleotides matching TRBD2. This CDR3 spans 16 amino acids. V shed 3 bases and J 1 base; nucleotides not matched to a gene: 6. Germline values: CDR1 SGHRS, CDR2 YFSETQ. Full variable domain (missing parts from reference TRBV5-1 and TRBJ2-1): KAGVTQTPRYLIKTRGQQVTLSCSPISGHRSVSWYQQTPGQGLQFLFEYFSETQRNKGNFPGRFSGRQFSNSRSEMNVSTLELGDSALYLCASSSGSGNSYNEQFFGPGTRLTVL.

The gene calls are TRBV20-1 and TRBJ2-1, with TRBD2 matching 12 bases. CDR3 length equals 14 residues. With V trimmed by 6 bases and J by 6 bases, 6 bases remained unmatched. Germline loops: CDR1 DFQATT, CDR2 SNEGSKA (reference sequence). CDR3 region: CSAPGLAGFNEQFF. In DNA, the CDR3 is TGCAGTGCCCCCGGACTAGCGGGATTCAATGAGCAGTTCTTC.

This clonotype appeared many times. The chain carries TRBV5-1 and TRBJ2-7, with no clear D. Per germline, CDR1 SGHRS and CDR2 YFSETQ. This CDR3 spans 12 amino acids. The ends were cut back, 4 bases at V and 6 bases at J, with 11 bases in the middle. Here the CDR3 reads CASSLERGEQYF. CDR3 DNA sequence: TGCGCCAGCAGCCTGGAACGTGGCGAGCAGTACTTC.

This clonotype was seen ten or more times. The chain employs TRBV15 and TRBJ1-2; D gene ambiguous. The V and J ends lost 11 bases and 2 bases respectively, with 15 bases between them. The CDR3 is made up of 13 amino acids. Germline lookup yields CDR1 LNHNV and CDR2 YYDKDF (reference sequence). The chain's CDR3 is CASQAARNYGYTF. Here the CDR3 DNA reads TGTGCCTCCCAGGCAGCCAGAAACTATGGCTACACCTTC.

This clonotype was detected only a few times. The CDR3 loop reads CASSQDELAGFSSYNEQFF. The CDR3 DNA is TGTGCCAGCAGCCAAGACGAACTAGCGGGGTTCAGCTCCTACAATGAGCAGTTCTTC. The V and J genes are TRBV4-2 and TRBJ2-1, with 10 bases aligning to TRBD2. This CDR3 has 19 amino acids. CDR1 is LGHNA and CDR2 is YNFKEQ in the germline V gene. Germline trimming cut 0 bases from V and 0 bases from J; bases unmatched to any gene: 8.

V is TRBV11-2 and J is TRBJ1-1; 8 positions agree with TRBD1. Germline CDR1 reads SGHAT; CDR2 reads FQNNGV. V shed 6 bases, J shed 4 bases, and the junction held 7 bases outside the gene matches. The CDR3 runs to 14 residues. Here the CDR3 DNA reads TGTGCCAGCAGTCCACGGACAGGGCCCACTGAAGCTTTCTTT. This sequence encodes CASSPRTGPTEAFF.